Shown below are 18 T cell receptor beta chains from a single sample sequenced in a study of CD8 T cells in ankylosing spondylitis. Points from the study as a whole: About 8 highly homologous variants made up a TCR beta motif, and this motif appeared characteristic of ankylosing spondylitis blood.

Their antigens are not known. MiXCR was run by TCRdb on the 5' RACE reads, yielding one entry per CDR3 protein. Among roughly 90,000 distinct CDR3 sequences listed, around 8.3% were seen once. The sequenced material came from blood, either unsorted or a sorted T cell fraction (not recorded which). Receptor source: a male donor with ankylosing spondylitis.

To note about this clonotype: With a much larger clone just one base away, this may be a read error. The genes are TRBV27 and TRBJ2-4, with D tentatively TRBD2 (5 bases). Germline CDR1 MNHEY, CDR2 SMNVEV (reference sequence). V was shortened by 7 bases and J by 6 bases, with 16 bases between the two germline ends. This CDR3 comprises 14 residues. The DNA of the CDR3 is TGTGCCAGCAATTTCTTCGGGATGGGAAACATTCAGTACTTC. Encoded protein: CASNFFGMGNIQYF.

This clonotype was seen ten or more times. The chain recombines TRBV7-9 with TRBJ2-5; D not certain. Trimming cost V 5 bases and J 2 bases, with 12 bases left between them. CDR1 and CDR2 from the germline V gene are SEHNR and FQNEAQ (reference sequence). The CDR3 runs 14 residues. The CDR3 loop reads CASSPEAFQETQYF. In nucleotides, the CDR3 is TGTGCCAGCAGCCCCGAAGCTTTTCAAGAGACCCAGTACTTC.

The chain is built from TRBV6-1 and TRBJ1-2, with D possibly matching TRBD1 (5 bases). Per germline, CDR1 MNHNS and CDR2 SASEGT. The CDR3 contains 14 residues. Trimming took off 7 bases at V and 5 bases at J, with 17 bases between the two ends. The CDR3 protein is CASTLGGVRYGYTF. CDR3 nucleotide sequence: TGTGCCAGCACCCTGGGGGGGGTACGGTATGGCTACACCTTC.

This clonotype appeared many times. The CDR3 DNA reads TGTGCCAGCAGCGTAGAGCGGGAAGAGACCCAGTACTTC. Its translation: CASSVEREETQYF. The V gene is TRBV9, the J gene TRBJ2-5; maybe TRBD2 (6 bases). The V gene's germline CDR1 is SGDLS and CDR2 YYNGEE. CDR3 length: 13 residues. The V and J ends lost 0 bases and 3 bases respectively, with 6 bases between them.

This chain connects TRBV29-1 to TRBJ2-3; maybe TRBD2 (5 bases). Germline CDR1 SQVTM, CDR2 ANQGSEA. This CDR3 is built from 13 residues. V was trimmed by 4 bases and J by 0 bases, leaving 8 bases between them. In DNA form, the CDR3 reads TGCAGCGTTGTCGGGATTAGCACAGATACGCAGTATTTT. It encodes CSVVGISTDTQYF.

The chain carries TRBV5-5 and TRBJ1-2; 7 bases align to TRBD1. Germline CDR1 reads SGHKS; CDR2 reads YYEKEE (reference sequence). The CDR3 runs 13 residues. The J segment lost 8 bases and the V segment lost 4 bases, leaving 8 bases of the junction unmatched. The CDR3 protein is CASSPGQLYGYTF. As DNA, the CDR3 is TGTGCCAGCAGCCCGGGACAGCTCTACGGCTACACCTTC.

This clonotype was counted many times. This rearrangement joins TRBV2 to TRBJ2-1, with D perhaps TRBD2 (5 bases). The V and J ends lost 6 bases and 0 bases respectively, with 9 bases between them. Germline CDR1 is SNHLY and CDR2 is FYNNEI. The CDR3 is 14 amino acids. The CDR3 sequence is CASREVGSYNEQFF. Here the CDR3 DNA reads TGTGCCAGCAGGGAGGTGGGCTCCTACAATGAGCAGTTCTTC.

This clonotype came up many times. The V call is TRBV7-9, the J call TRBJ2-2, with D uncertain. This CDR3 is built from 13 residues. Germline CDR1 SEHNR, CDR2 FQNEAQ (reference sequence). V was cut by 6 bases and J by 3 bases, with 8 bases left in between. This CDR3 is CASRWADTGELFF. DNA for the CDR3: TGTGCCAGCAGATGGGCAGACACCGGGGAGCTGTTTTTT.

This clonotype was detected many times. V usage is TRBV3-1 and J usage is TRBJ2-1; 14 positions agree with TRBD2. Trimming removed 0 bases from V and 5 bases from J; junction bases left unmatched: 3. The CDR3 sequence is 17 residues long. Germline V CDR1 and CDR2: LGHDT, YNNKEL (reference sequence). CDR3 DNA: TGTGCCAGCAGCCAAGACGAGACTAGCGGGAGGGACAATGAGCAGTTCTTC. It codes for CASSQDETSGRDNEQFF.

This chain links TRBV7-9 with TRBJ2-2; tentatively, D is TRBD2 (5 bases). The CDR3 length is 12 residues. The V gene's germline CDR1 is SEHNR and CDR2 FQNEAQ (reference sequence). The V end lost 11 bases, the J end lost 6 bases, and 13 bases lay between the germline ends. Written as DNA, the CDR3 is TGTGCCCCCGGCGGGTCGGCCGGGGAGCTGTTTTTT. It codes for CAPGGSAGELFF.

This clonotype was recorded at least ten times. V gene TRBV3-1 combines with J gene TRBJ2-7, with D hard to call. Trimming took off 4 bases at V and 1 base at J, with 8 bases between the two ends. CDR1 and CDR2 from the germline V gene are LGHDT and YNNKEL (reference sequence). The length of the CDR3 is 13 residues. This CDR3 reads CASSPEQSYEQYF. The CDR3 nucleotides are TGTGCCAGCAGCCCAGAACAGTCCTACGAGCAGTACTTC.

This clonotype was recorded many times. This chain links TRBV24-1 with TRBJ2-1; D is unresolved. This CDR3 comprises 16 residues. CDR1 is KGHDR and CDR2 is SFDVKD in the germline V gene. The V and J ends lost 1 base and 4 bases respectively, with 13 bases between them. CDR3: CATSDFNANGYNEQFF. The CDR3 coding sequence is TGTGCCACCAGTGATTTTAACGCCAACGGTTACAATGAGCAGTTCTTC.

This clonotype was detected many times. CDR3: CASSDLRLLGTPDEAFF. The DNA for the CDR3 is TGTGCCAGCAGTGACCTACGCCTCCTCGGGACTCCCGATGAAGCTTTCTTT. The rearrangement links TRBV25-1 to TRBJ1-1; D might be TRBD1 (5 bases). The CDR3 is 17 residues long. V gave up 3 bases and J gave up 7 bases, with 24 bases separating them. Germline values: CDR1 MGHDK, CDR2 SYGVNS.

At least ten counts were recorded for this clonotype. The rearrangement links TRBV5-1 to TRBJ2-2; D might be TRBD1 (6 bases). Between the trimmed V and J ends, which lost 0 bases and 4 bases, there was a span of 13 bases. Germline lookup yields CDR1 SGHRS and CDR2 YFSETQ. CDR3 length equals 16 residues. CDR3 nucleotides: TGCGCCAGCAGCTTGGAACCAGGGGAGACCACCGGGGAGCTGTTTTTT. Its translation is CASSLEPGETTGELFF.

As concerns this clonotype: A much larger clone is a single base away; this may be a read error. V gene TRBV27 combines with J gene TRBJ2-1; perhaps TRBD1 as D (5 bases). V dropped 3 bases and J dropped 8 bases, with 8 bases sitting between them. The CDR3 is 12 amino acids. CDR1 is MNHEY, CDR2 SMNVEV, per germline (reference sequence). The CDR3 loop reads CASSFWGYEQFF. As DNA, the CDR3 is TGTGCCAGCAGTTTCTGGGGCTATGAGCAGTTCTTC.

This chain uses TRBV19 with TRBJ2-2, with D maybe TRBD2 (5 bases). V lost 7 bases and J lost 1, with 10 bases in between. This CDR3 contains 14 residues. Germline V lookup: CDR1 LNHDA, CDR2 SQIVND (reference sequence). The CDR3 protein is CASNPGLNTGELFF. The CDR3 coding sequence is TGTGCCAGTAATCCGGGATTGAACACCGGGGAGCTGTTTTTT.

This clonotype was detected a few times. The CDR3 here is CASSPSGSYEQYF. Here the CDR3 DNA reads TGTGCCAGCAGCCCAAGCGGATCCTACGAGCAGTACTTC. The chain carries TRBV5-4 and TRBJ2-7; the D gene is possibly TRBD2 (5 bases). The CDR3 covers 13 residues. V was shortened by 4 bases and J by 1 base, with 9 bases between the two germline ends. Germline lookup yields CDR1 SGHNT and CDR2 YYREEE (reference sequence).

This clonotype occurred a few times. The genes are TRBV12-3 or TRBV12-4 and TRBJ1-3; D may be TRBD1 (6 bases). Trimming left V 4 bases short and J 0 bases short, with 16 bases between. This CDR3 is built from 17 residues. CDR3 amino acids: CASSSPFTGTSGNTIYF. The CDR3 DNA sequence: TGTGCCAGCAGTTCACCTTTTACAGGGACCTCTGGAAACACCATATATTTT.